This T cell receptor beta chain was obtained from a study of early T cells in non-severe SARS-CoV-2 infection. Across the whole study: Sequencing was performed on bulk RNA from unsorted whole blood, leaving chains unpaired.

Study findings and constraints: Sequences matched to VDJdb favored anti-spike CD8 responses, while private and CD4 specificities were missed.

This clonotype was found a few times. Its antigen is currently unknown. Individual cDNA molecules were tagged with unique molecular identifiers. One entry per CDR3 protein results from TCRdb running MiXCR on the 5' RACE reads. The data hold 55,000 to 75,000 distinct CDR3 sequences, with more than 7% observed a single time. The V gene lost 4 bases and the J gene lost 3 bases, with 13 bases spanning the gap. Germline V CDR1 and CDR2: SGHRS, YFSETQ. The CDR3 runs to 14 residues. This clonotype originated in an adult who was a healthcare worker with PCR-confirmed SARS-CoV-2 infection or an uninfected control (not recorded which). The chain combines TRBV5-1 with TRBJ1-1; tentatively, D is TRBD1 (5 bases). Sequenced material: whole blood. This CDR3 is CASSPGGAYTEAFF. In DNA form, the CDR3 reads TGCGCCAGCAGCCCCGGCGGGGCATACACTGAAGCTTTCTTT. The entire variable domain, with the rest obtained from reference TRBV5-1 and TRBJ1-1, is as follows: KAGVTQTPRYLIKTRGQQVTLSCSPISGHRSVSWYQQTPGQGLQFLFEYFSETQRNKGNFPGRFSGRQFSNSRSEMNVSTLELGDSALYLCASSPGGAYTEAFFGQGTRLTVV.